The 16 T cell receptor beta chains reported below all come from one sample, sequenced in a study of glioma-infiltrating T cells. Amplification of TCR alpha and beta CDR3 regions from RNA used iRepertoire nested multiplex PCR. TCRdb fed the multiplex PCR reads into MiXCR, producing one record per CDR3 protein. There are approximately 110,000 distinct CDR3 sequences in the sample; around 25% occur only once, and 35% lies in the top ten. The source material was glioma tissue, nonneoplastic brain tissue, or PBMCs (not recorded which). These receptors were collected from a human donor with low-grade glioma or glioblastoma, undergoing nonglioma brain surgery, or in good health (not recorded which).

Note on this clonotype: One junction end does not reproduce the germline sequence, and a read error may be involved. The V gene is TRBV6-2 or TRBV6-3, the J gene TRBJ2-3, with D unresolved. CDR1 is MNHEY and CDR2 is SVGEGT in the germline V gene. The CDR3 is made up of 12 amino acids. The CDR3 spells CDSRTSKDTQYF. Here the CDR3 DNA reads TGTGACAGCAGAACCAGCAAAGATACGCAGTATTTT.

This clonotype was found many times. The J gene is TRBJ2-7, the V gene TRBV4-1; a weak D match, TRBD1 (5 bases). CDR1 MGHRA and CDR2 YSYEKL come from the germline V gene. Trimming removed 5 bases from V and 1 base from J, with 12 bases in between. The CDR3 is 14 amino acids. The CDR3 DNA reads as TGCGCCAGCAGCTCACAGGCCAATTCCTACGAGCAGTACTTC. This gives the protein CASSSQANSYEQYF.

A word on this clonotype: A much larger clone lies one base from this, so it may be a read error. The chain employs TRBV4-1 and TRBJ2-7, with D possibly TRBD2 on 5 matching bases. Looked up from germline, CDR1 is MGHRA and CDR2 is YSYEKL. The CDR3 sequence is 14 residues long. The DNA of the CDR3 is TGCGCCAGCAGCCAAGAACTGAGGGAAAACGAGAAGTACTTC. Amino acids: CASSQELRENEKYF.

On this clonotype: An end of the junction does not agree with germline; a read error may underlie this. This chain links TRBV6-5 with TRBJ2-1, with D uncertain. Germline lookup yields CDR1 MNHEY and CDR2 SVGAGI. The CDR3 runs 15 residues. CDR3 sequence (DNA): TGTGCCAGCAGACGCCCCTGGGCGAACCTCAATGGGCAGTTCTTC. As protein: CASRRPWANLNGQFF.

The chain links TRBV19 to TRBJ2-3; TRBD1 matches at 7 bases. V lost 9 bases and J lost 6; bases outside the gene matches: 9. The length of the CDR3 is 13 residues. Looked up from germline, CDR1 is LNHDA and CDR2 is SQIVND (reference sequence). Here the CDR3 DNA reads TGTGCCAGAAGTGCTCCACAGGGGGATACGCAGTATTTT. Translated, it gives CARSAPQGDTQYF.

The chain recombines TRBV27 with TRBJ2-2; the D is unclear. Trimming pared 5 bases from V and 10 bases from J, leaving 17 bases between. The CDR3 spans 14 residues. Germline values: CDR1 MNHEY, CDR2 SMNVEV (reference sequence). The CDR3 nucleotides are TGTGCCAGCAGTCTCGACACGAACACCAAGGAGCTGTTTTTT. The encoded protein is CASSLDTNTKELFF.

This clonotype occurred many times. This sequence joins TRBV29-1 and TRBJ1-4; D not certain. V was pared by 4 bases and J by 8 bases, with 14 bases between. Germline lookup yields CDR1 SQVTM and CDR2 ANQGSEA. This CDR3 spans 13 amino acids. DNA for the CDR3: TGCAGCGTTGGCGGGGTTAATAGGGAAAAACTGTTTTTT. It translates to CSVGGVNREKLFF.

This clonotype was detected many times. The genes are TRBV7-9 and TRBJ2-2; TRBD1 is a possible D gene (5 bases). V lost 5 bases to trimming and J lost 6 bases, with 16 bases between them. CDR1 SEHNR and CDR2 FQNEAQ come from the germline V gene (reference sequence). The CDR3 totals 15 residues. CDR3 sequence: CASSKEAGLSGELFF. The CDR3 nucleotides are TGTGCCAGCAGCAAAGAGGCAGGGCTCTCCGGGGAGCTGTTTTTT.

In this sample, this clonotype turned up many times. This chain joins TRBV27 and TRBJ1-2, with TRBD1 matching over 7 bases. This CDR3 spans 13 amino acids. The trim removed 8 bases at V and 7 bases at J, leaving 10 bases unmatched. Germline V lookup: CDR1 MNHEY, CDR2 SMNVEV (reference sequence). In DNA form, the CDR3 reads TGTGCCAGCCGGGACAGATCTTTCGGTGGCTACACCTTC. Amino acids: CASRDRSFGGYTF.

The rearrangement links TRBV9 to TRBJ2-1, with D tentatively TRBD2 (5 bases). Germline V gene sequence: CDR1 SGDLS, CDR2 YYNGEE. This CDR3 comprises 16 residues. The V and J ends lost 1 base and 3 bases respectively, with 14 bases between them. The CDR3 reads CASSVFPGDNYNEQFF. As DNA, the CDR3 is TGTGCCAGCAGCGTATTCCCCGGGGATAACTACAATGAGCAGTTCTTC.

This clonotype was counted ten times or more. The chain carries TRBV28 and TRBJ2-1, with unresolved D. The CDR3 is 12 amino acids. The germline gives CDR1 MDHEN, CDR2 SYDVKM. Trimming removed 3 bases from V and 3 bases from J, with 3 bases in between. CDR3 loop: CASSFVYNEQFF. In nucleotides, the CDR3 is TGTGCCAGCAGTTTCGTCTACAATGAGCAGTTCTTC.

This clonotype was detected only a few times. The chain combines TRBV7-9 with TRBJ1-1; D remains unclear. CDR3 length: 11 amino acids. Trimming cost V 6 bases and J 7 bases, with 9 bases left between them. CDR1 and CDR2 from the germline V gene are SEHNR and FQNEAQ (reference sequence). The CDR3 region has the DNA TGTGCCAGCAGTTCTCATGTTGAAGCTTTCTTT. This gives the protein CASSSHVEAFF.

CDR3 sequence reads: CASSVDSGGGGTEAFF. In DNA form, the CDR3 reads TGTGCCAGCAGCGTAGATTCAGGGGGCGGCGGCACTGAAGCTTTCTTT. The genes are TRBV9 and TRBJ1-1; 8 bases are a match to TRBD1. This CDR3 contains 16 residues. CDR1 is SGDLS, CDR2 YYNGEE, per germline. With V trimmed by 0 bases and J by 4 bases, 8 bases remained unmatched.

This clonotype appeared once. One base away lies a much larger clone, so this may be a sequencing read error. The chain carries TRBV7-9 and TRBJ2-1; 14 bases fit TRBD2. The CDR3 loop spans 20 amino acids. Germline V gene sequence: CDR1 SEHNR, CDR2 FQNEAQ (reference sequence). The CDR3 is CASSARTSGGPMSSYTEQFF. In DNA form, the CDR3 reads TGTGCCAGCAGCGCGCGGACTAGCGGGGGGCCTATGAGCTCCTACACTGAGCAGTTCTTC. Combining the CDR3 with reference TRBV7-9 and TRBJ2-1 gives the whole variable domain DTGVSQNPRHKITKRGQNVTFRCDPISEHNRLYWYRQTLGQGPEFLTYFQNEAQLEKSRLLSDRFSAERPKGSFSTLEIQRTEQGDSAMYLCASSARTSGGPMSSYTEQFFGPGTRLTVL.

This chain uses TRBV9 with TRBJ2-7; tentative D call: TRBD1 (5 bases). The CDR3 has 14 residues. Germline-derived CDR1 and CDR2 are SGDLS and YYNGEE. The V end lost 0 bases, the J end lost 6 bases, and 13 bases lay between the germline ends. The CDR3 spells CASSVEAGSREQYF. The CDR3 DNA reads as TGTGCCAGCAGCGTAGAAGCAGGGTCCCGCGAGCAGTACTTC.

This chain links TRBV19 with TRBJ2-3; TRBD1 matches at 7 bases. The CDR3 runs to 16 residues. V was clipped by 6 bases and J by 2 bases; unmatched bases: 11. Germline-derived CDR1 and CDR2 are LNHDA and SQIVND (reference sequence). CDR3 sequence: CASRDIRDSVTDTQYF. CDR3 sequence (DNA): TGTGCCAGTAGGGATATTCGGGACAGTGTCACAGATACGCAGTATTTT.